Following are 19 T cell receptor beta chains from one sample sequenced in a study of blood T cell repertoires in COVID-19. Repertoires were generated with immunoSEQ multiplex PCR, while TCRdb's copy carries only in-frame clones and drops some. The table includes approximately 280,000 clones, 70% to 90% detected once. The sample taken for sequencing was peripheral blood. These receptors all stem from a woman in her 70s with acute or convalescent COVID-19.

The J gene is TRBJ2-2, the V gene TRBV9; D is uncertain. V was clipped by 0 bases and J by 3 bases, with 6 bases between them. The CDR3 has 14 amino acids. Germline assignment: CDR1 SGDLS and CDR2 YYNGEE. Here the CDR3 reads CASSVAVDTGELFF. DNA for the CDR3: TGTGCCAGCAGCGTAGCGGTAGACACCGGGGAGCTGTTTTTT.

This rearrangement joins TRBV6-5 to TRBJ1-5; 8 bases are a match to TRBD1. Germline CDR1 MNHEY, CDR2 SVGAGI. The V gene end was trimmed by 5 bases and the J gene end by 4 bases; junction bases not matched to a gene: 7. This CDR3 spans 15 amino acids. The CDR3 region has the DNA TGTGCCAGCAGTCCGCGACAGGGGATGAATCAGCCCCAGCATTTT. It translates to CASSPRQGMNQPQHF.

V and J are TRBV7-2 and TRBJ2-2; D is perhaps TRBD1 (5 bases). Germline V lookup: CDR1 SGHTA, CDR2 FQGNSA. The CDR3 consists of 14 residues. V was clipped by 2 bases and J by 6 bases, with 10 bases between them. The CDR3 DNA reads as TGTGCCAGCAGCTTATTTAGGGGCTCCGGGGAGCTGTTTTTT. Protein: CASSLFRGSGELFF.

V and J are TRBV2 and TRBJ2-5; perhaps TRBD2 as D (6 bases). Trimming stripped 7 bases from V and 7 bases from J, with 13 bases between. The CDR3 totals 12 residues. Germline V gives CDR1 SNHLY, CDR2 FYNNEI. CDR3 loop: CASMRARGTQYF. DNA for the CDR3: TGTGCCAGCATGCGGGCGCGGGGGACCCAGTACTTC. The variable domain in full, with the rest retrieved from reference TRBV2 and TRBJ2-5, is EPEVTQTPSHQVTQMGQEVILRCVPISNHLYFYWYRQILGQKVEFLVSFYNNEISEKSEIFDDQFSVERPDGSNFTLKIRSTKLEDSAMYFCASMRARGTQYFGPGTRLLVL.

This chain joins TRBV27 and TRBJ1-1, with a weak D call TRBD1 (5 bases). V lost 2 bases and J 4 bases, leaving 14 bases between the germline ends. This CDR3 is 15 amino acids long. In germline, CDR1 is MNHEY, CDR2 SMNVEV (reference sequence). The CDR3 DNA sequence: TGTGCCAGCAGTTTAAATGGGGTGGGGGGCACTGAAGCTTTCTTT. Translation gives CASSLNGVGGTEAFF.

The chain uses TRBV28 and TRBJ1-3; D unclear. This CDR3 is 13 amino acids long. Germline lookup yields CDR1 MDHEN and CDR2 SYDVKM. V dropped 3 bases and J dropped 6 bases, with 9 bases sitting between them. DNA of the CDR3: TGTGCCAGCAGTTTGAGGGAGGCAAACACCATATATTTT. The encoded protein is CASSLREANTIYF.

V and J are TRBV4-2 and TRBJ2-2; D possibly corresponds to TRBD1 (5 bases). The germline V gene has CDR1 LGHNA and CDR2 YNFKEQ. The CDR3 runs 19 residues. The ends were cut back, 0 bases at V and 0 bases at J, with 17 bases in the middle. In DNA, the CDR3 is TGTGCCAGCAGCCAAGACGGTGCAGGGCCGACGCCGAACACCGGGGAGCTGTTTTTT. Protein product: CASSQDGAGPTPNTGELFF.

The CDR3 reads CAPTRVTNEKLFF. DNA of the CDR3: TGTGCCCCAACCAGGGTAACTAATGAAAAACTGTTTTTT. The chain employs TRBV10-3 and TRBJ1-4; a possible D gene is TRBD1 (5 bases). Deletions cut 11 bases from V and 1 base from J, with 11 bases between. This CDR3 contains 13 residues. CDR1 and CDR2 (germline): ENHRY, SYGVKD.

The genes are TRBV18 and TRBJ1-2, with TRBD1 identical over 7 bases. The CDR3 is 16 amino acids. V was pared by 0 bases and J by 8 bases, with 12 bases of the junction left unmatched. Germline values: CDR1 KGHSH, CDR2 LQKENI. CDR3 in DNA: TGTGCCAGCTCACCACCGGTTGACAGGGCGGCGGGCGGCTACACCTTC. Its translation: CASSPPVDRAAGGYTF.

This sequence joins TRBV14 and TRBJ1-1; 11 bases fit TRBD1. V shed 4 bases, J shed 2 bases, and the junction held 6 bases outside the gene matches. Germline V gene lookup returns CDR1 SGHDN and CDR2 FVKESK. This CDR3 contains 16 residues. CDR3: CASSPGTGGYNTEAFF. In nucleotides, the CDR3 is TGTGCCAGCAGCCCCGGGACAGGGGGATACAACACTGAAGCTTTCTTT.

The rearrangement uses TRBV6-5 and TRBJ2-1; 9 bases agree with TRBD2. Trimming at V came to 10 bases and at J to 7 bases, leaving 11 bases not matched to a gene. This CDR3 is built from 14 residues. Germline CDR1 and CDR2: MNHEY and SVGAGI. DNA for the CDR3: TGTGCCATTCCGATCGGACTAGCGCCGAATGAGCAGTTCTTC. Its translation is CAIPIGLAPNEQFF.

The CDR3 sequence is CASTHGGTANEQFF. CDR3 DNA: TGTGCCAGCACACACGGAGGGACAGCTAATGAGCAGTTCTTC. The chain carries TRBV5-4 and TRBJ2-1; D is possibly TRBD1 (7 bases). Deletions cut 6 bases from V and 7 bases from J, with 17 bases between. This CDR3 is 14 amino acids long. Germline loops: CDR1 SGHNT, CDR2 YYREEE (reference sequence). The full variable domain, its missing parts supplied by reference TRBV5-4 and TRBJ2-1, is ETGVTQSPTHLIKTRGQQVTLRCSSQSGHNTVSWYQQALGQGPQFIFQYYREEENGRGNFPPRFSGLQFPNYSSELNVNALELDDSALYLCASTHGGTANEQFFGPGTRLTVL.

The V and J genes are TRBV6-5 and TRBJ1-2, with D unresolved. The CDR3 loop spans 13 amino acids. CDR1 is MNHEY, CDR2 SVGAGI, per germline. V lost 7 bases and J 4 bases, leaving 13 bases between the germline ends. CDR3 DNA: TGTGCCAGCACTCTTGGTGGCCTCTATGGCTACACCTTC. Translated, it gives CASTLGGLYGYTF.

The CDR3 protein is CASSLGGSQPQHF. The CDR3 coding sequence is TGTGCCAGCTCACTCGGAGGGAGTCAGCCCCAGCATTTT. The chain combines TRBV18 with TRBJ1-5; D gene unclear. The CDR3 totals 13 residues. The germline V gene has CDR1 KGHSH and CDR2 LQKENI. V lost 4 bases to trimming and J lost 6 bases, with 10 bases between them.

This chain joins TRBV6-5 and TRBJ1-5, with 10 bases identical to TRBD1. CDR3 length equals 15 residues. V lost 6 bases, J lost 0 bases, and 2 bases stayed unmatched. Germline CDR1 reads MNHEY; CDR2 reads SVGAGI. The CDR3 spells CASRTGGRSNQPQHF. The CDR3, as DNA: TGTGCCAGCAGGACAGGGGGCCGTAGCAATCAGCCCCAGCATTTT.

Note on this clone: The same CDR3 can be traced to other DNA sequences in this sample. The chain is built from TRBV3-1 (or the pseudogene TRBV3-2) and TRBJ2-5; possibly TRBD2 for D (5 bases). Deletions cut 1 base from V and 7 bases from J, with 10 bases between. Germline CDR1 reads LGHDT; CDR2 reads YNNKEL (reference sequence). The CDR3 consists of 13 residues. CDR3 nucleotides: TGTGCCAGCAGCCAAGGCCGGGGTGGGACCCAGTACTTC. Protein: CASSQGRGGTQYF.

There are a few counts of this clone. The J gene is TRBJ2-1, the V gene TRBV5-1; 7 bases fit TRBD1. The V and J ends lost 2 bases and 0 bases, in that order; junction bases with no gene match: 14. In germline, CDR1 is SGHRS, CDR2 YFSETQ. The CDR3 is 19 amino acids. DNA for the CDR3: TGCGCCAGCAGCTTCAACCGGGACAGAAGACTCAGCTCCTACAATGAGCAGTTCTTC. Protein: CASSFNRDRRLSSYNEQFF.

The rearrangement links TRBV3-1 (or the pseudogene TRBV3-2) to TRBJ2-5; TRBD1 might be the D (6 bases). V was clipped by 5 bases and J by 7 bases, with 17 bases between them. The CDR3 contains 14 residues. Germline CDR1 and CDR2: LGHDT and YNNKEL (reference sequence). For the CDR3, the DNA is TGTGCCAGCAGCGCCCGGACAGTTGGGGGGACCCAGTACTTC. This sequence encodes CASSARTVGGTQYF.

The CDR3 spells CASSPPDRVFYNEQFF. In DNA form, the CDR3 reads TGTGCCAGCTCACCACCGGACAGGGTCTTTTACAATGAGCAGTTCTTC. This rearrangement joins TRBV18 to TRBJ2-1; 8 nucleotides agree with TRBD1. Germline V gives CDR1 KGHSH, CDR2 LQKENI. The CDR3 runs 16 residues. V trimming: 0 bases; J trimming: 4 bases; junction bases outside the gene matches: 5.